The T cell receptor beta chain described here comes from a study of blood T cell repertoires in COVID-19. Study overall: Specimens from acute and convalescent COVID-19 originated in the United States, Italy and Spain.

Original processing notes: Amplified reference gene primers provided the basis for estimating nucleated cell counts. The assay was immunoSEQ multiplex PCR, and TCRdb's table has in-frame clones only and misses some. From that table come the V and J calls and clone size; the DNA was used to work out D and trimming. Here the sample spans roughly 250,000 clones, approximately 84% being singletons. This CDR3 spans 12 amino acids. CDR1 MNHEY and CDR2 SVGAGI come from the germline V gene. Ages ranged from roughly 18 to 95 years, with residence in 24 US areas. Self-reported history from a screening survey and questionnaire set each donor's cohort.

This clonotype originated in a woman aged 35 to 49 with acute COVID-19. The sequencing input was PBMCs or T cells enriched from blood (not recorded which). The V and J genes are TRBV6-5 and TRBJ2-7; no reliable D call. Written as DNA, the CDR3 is TGTGGGGCAGGCGTGGGCTCCTACGAGCAGTACTTC. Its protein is CGAGVGSYEQYF.